This T cell receptor beta chain stems from a study of T-cell memory formation after mild COVID-19. Study in general: Each donor largely had its own TCR clusters.

The CDR3 length is 15 residues. Germline loops: CDR1 LNHNV, CDR2 YYDKDF (reference sequence). J gave up 4 bases and V 5 bases, and 10 bases lay outside the gene matches. Barcoded TCR alpha and TCR beta cDNA libraries with UMIs came from 5'RACE using constant-segment primers. TCRdb recomputed calls from the 5' RACE reads with MiXCR, one row per CDR3 protein. This repertoire shows 190,000 or so distinct CDR3 sequences, about a fifth found once; its top ten account for around 23%. Input material: PBMCs or a T cell subset sorted from them (not recorded which). The chain uses TRBV15 and TRBJ2-5, with 7 bases lining up with TRBD1. This clonotype originated in an adult woman who had mild COVID-19 (a few samples of this study predate the infection). Cell type and time point are not known. The CDR3 DNA follows: TGTGCCACCAGCCCAGAGGCAGGGGGAAGAGAGACCCAGTACTTC. Amino acids: CATSPEAGGRETQYF.